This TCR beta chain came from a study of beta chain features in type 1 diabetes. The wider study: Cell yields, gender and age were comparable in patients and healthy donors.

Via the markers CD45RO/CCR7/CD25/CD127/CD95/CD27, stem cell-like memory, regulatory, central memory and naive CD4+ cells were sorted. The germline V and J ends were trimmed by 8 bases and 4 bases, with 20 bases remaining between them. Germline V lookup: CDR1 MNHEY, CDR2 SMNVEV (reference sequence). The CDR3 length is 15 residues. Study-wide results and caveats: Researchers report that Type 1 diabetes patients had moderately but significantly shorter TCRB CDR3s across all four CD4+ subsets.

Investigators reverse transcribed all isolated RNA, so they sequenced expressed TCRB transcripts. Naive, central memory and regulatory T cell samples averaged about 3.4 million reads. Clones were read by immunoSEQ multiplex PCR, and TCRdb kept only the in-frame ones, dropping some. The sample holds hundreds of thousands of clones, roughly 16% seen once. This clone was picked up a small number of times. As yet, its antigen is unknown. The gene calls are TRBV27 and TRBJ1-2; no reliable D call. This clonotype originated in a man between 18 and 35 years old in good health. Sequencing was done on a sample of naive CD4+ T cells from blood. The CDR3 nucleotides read TGTGCCAGCGGGCCCCCCGAGGGCCCTCCCTATGGCTACACCTTC. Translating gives CASGPPEGPPYGYTF.